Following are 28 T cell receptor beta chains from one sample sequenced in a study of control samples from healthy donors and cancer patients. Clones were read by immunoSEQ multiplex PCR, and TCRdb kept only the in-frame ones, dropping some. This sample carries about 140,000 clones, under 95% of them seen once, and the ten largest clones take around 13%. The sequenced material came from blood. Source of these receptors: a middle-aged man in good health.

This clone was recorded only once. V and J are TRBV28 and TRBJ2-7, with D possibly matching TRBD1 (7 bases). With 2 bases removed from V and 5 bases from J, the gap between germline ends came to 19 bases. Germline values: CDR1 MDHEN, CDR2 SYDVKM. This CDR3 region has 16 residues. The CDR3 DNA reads TGTGCCAGCAGTTTAGCCCTCGGACAGGCGGGAAACGAGCAGTACTTC. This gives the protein CASSLALGQAGNEQYF.

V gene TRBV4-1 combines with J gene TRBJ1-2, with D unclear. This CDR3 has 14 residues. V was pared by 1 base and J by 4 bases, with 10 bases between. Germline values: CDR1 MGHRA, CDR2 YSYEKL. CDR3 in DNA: TGCGCCAGCAGCCAAGTAGATAGGACCTATGGCTACACCTTC. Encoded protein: CASSQVDRTYGYTF.

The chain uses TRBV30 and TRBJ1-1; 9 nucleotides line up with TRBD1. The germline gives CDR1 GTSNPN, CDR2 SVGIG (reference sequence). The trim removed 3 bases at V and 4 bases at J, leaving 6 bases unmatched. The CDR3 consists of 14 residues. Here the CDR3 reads CAWSWVTGGTEAFF. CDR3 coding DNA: TGTGCCTGGAGCTGGGTGACAGGGGGCACTGAAGCTTTCTTT.

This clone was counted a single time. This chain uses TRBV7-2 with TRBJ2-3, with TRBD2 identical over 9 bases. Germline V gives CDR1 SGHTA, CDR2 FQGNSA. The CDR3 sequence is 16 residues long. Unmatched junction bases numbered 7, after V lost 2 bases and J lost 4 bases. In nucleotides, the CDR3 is TGTGCCAGCAGCTTAAATCAAGCGGGGGGTGCAGATACGCAGTATTTT. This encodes CASSLNQAGGADTQYF.

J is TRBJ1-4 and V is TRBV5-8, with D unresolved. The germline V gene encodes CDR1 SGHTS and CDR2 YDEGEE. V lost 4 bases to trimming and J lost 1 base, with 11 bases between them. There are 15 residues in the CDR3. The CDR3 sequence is CASSPRHLTNEKLFF. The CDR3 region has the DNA TGTGCCAGCAGCCCCAGACACCTAACTAATGAAAAACTGTTTTTT.

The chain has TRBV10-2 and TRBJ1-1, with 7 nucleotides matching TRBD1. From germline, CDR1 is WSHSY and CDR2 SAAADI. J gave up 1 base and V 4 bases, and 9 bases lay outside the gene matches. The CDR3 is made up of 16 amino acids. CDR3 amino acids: CASSGALTGRNTEAFF. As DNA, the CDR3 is TGCGCCAGCAGTGGGGCCCTGACAGGGCGGAACACTGAAGCTTTCTTT.

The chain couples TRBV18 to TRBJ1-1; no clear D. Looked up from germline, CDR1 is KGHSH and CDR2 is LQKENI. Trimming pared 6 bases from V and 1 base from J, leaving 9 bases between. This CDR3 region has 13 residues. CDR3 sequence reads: CASSVWGNTEAFF. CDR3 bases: TGTGCCAGCTCCGTCTGGGGGAACACTGAAGCTTTCTTT.

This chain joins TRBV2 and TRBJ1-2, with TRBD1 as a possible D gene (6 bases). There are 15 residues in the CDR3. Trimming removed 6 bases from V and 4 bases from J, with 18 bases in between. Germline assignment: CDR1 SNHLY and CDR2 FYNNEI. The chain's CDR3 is CASSALGGASYGYTF. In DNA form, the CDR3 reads TGTGCCAGCAGCGCTCTAGGGGGGGCCTCCTATGGCTACACCTTC.

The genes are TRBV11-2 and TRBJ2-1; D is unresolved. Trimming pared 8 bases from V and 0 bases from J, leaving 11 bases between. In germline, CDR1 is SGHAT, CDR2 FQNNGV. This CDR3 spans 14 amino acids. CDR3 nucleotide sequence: TGTGCCAGCGAAAAAGGGTACTCCTACAATGAGCAGTTCTTC. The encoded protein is CASEKGYSYNEQFF.

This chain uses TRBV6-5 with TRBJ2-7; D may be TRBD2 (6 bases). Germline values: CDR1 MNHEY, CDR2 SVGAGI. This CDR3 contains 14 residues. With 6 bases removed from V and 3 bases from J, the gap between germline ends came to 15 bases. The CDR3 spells CASRPPGLYYEQYF. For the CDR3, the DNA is TGTGCCAGCAGGCCTCCGGGACTTTACTACGAGCAGTACTTC.

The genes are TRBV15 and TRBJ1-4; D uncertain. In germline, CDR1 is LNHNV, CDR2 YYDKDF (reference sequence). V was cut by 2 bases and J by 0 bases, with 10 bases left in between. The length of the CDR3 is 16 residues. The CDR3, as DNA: TGTGCCACCAGCAGATCCCCCCGATCAACTAATGAAAAACTGTTTTTT. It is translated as CATSRSPRSTNEKLFF.

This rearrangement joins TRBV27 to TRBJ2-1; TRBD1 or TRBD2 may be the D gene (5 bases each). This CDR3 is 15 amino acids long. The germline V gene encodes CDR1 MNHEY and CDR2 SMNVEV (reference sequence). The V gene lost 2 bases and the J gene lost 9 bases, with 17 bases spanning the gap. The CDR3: CASSLGEGGGGEQFF. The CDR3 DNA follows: TGTGCCAGCAGTTTAGGCGAGGGTGGGGGTGGTGAGCAGTTCTTC.

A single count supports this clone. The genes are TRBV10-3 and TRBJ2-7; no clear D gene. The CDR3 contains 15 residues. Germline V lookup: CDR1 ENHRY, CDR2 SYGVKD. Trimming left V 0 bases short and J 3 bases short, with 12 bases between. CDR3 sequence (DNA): TGTGCCATCAGTGAGTCAGGGCTATCAAACTACGAGCAGTACTTC. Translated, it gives CAISESGLSNYEQYF.

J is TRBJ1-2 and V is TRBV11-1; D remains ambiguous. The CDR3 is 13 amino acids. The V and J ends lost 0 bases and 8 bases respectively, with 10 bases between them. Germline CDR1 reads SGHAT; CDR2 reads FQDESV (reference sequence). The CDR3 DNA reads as TGTGCCAGCAGCTTAGCCCCCTCCGCCGGCTACACCTTC. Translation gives CASSLAPSAGYTF.

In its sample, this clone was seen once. The CDR3 nucleotides are TGTGCCAGCAGGCAGCCCATGAACACTGAAGCTTTCTTT. Its protein is CASRQPMNTEAFF. This chain links TRBV28 with TRBJ1-1; D is unresolved. Trimming stripped 6 bases from V and 0 bases from J, with 8 bases between. Germline V CDR1 and CDR2: MDHEN, SYDVKM. CDR3 size: 13 residues.

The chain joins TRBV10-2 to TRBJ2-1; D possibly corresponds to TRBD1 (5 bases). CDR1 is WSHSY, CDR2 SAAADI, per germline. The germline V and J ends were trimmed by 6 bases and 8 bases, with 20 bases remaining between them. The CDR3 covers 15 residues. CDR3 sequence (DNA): TGCGCCAGCAGAGAAGGGGCCCTCTTTATCGATGAGCAGTTCTTC. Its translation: CASREGALFIDEQFF.

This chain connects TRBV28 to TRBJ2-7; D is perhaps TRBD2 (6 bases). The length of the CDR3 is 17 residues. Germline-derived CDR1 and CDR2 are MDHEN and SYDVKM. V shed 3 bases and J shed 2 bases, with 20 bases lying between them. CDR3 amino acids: CASSFGGWAGRTYEQYF. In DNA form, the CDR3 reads TGTGCCAGCAGTTTTGGTGGGTGGGCGGGACGGACCTACGAGCAGTACTTC.

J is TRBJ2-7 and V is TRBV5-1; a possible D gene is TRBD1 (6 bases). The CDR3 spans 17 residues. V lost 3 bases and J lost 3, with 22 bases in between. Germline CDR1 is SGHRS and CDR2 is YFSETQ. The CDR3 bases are TGCGCCAGCAGCTCTACATATCTCAGGGGTTCCCTCTACGAGCAGTACTTC. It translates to CASSSTYLRGSLYEQYF.

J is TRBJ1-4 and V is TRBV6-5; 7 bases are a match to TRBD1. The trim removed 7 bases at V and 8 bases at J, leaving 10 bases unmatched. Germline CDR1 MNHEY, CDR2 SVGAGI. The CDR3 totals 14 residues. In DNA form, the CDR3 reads TGTGCCAGCACACTTACAGGGGTCGGCGAAAAACTGTTTTTT. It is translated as CASTLTGVGEKLFF.

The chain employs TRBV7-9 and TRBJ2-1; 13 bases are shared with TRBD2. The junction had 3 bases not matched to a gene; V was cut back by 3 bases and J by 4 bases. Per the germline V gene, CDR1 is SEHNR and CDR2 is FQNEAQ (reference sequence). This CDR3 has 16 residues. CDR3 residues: CASSLGLAGTYNEQFF. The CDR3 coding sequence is TGTGCCAGCAGCTTGGGACTAGCGGGGACATACAATGAGCAGTTCTTC.

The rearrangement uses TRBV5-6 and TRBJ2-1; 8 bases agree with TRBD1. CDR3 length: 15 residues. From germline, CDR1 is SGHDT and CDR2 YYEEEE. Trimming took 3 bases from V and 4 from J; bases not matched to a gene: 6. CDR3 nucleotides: TGTGCCAGCAGCTCCGGACAGGGCGCGTACAATGAGCAGTTCTTC. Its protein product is CASSSGQGAYNEQFF.

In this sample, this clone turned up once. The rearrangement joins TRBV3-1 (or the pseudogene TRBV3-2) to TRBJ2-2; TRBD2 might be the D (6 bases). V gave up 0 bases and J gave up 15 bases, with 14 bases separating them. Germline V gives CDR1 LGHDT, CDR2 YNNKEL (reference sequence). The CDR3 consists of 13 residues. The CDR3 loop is CASSQDLRGMVFF. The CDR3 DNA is TGTGCCAGCAGCCAAGATCTACGGGGGATGGTGTTTTTT.

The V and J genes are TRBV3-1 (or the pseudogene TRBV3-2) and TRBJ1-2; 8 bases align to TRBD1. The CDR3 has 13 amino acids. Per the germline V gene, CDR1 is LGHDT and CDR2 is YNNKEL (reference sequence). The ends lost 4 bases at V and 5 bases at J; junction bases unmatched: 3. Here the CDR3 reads CASSPGGGYGYTF. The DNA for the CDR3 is TGTGCCAGCAGCCCAGGGGGCGGGTATGGCTACACCTTC.

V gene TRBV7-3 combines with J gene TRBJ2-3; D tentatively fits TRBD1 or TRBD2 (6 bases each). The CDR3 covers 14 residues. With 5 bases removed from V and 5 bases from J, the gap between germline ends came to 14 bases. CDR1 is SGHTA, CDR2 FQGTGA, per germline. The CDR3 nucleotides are TGTGCCAGCAGCCTCCGAGGGGGGATAGATACGCAGTATTTT. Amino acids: CASSLRGGIDTQYF.

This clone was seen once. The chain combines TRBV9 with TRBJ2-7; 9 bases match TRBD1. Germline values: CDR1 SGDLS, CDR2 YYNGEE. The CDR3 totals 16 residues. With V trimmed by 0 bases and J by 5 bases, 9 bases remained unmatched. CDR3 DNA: TGTGCCAGCAGCGTAGCTACGGGACAGGGCTTACACGAGCAGTACTTC. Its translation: CASSVATGQGLHEQYF.

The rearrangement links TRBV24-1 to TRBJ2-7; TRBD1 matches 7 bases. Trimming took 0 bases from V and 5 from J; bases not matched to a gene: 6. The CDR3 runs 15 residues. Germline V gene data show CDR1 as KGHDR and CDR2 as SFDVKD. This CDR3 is CATSDLKTGFNEQYF. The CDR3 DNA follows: TGTGCCACCAGTGATTTGAAGACAGGGTTCAACGAGCAGTACTTC.

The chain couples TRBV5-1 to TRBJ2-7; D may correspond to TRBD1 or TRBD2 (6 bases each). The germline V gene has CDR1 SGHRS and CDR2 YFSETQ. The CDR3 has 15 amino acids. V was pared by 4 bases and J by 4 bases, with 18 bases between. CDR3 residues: CASSSYREVRYEQYF. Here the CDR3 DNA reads TGCGCCAGCAGCAGTTACAGGGAGGTGAGATACGAGCAGTACTTC.

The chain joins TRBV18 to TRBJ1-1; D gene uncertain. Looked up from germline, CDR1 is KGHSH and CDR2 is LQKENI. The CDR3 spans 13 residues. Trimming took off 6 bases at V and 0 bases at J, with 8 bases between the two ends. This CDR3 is CASSLQMNTEAFF. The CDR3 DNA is TGTGCCAGCTCCCTACAGATGAACACTGAAGCTTTCTTT.